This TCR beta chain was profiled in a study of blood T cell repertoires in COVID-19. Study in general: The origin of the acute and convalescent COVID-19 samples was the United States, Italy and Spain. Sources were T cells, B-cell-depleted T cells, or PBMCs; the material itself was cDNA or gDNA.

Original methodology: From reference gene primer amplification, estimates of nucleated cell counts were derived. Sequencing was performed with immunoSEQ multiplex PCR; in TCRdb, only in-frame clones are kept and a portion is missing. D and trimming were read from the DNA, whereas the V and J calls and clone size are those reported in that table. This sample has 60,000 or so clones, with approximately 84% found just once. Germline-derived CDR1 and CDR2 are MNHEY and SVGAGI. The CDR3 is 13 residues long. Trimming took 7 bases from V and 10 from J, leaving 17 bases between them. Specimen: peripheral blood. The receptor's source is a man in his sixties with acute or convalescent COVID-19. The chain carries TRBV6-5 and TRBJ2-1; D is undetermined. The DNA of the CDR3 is TGTGCCAGCACCGAAGATCAAGCGTGGGAGCAGTTCTTC. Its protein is CASTEDQAWEQFF.